These T cell receptor beta chains were read from a single sample in a study of tumor-infiltrating lymphocytes in oesophageal squamous cell carcinoma. TCRdb passed the PCR reads through MiXCR, listing each CDR3 protein once. Of 20,000 or so distinct CDR3 sequences in the sample, 42% were seen once. Sequencing was done on a sample of normal esophageal tissue next to the tumor. The receptors here all came from a female donor with esophageal squamous cell carcinoma. Both conserved end residues are part of each CDR3. A D gene is named only where the DNA matches it firmly.

>.|16|TRBV7-2
CASSFSSGFSTDTQYF
>TRBD1|17|TRBV7-4
CASSFGRQGFSYNEQFF
>TRBD1|18|TRBV7-9
CASSLGLPGQGILNEQFF
>TRBD2|16|TRBV9
CASSVASGGVTDTQYF
>TRBD2|15|TRBV7-2
CASSQQSGSSYEQYF
>.|13|TRBV19
CASSDRRGSPLHF
>TRBD2|17|TRBV6-6
CASSYSGTSGVYNEQFF
>TRBD1|17|TRBV2
CASTWDRASGMNTEAFF
>.|17|TRBV5-1
CASSLNMAGSTMTEAFF
>.|15|TRBV28
CASSPWSNSYNEQFF
>TRBD2|14|TRBV28
CASSFGLAGYEQYF
>TRBD2|15|TRBV7-3
CASSWTSGSYNEQFF
>TRBD2|17|TRBV7-8
CASSLGTSGRTKNIQYF
>.|14|TRBV12-3/TRBV12-4
CASSLRPDRYEQYF
>.|16|TRBV27
CASSLRDPPQGYGYTF
>.|14|TRBV7-6
CASSLGGVGETQYF
>.|15|TRBV19
CASSMGGWGPYEQYF
>TRBD2|14|TRBV5-1
CASSSQRGSETQYF
>.|16|TRBV11-3
CASSLAAGSYNSPLHF
>.|12|TRBV6-6
CASSIHDYEQYF
>.|13|TRBV6-1
CASTGRNSYEQYF
>.|16|TRBV6-1
CASSEWLVTTNEKLFF
>TRBD2|17|TRBV7-8
CASSRLAGATNTGELYF
>.|16|TRBV12-3/TRBV12-4
CASSSTTEDSENGYTF
>TRBD1|13|TRBV20-1
CSALRGLNNEQFF
>TRBD2|15|TRBV7-2
CASSLQAGVQETQYF
>TRBD2|16|TRBV11-3
CASSPLRAGGTYEQYF
>TRBD2|18|TRBV24-1
CATSDSGTSGGLGYEQYF
>TRBD2|19|TRBV7-2
CASSLKGGASGAYSYEQYF
>.|12|TRBV7-6
CASSINTGELFF
>.|11|TRBV7-6
CASSFTEKLFF
>TRBD2|15|TRBV5-1
CASSLLFASGGEQFF
>.|11|TRBV7-2
CASSLYYGYTF
>.|15|TRBV5-1
CASSLNSVDTGELFF
>.|14|TRBV12-3/TRBV12-4
CASSLGVRENTIYF
>TRBD2|14|TRBV7-8
CASSLGGGSGEQYF
>.|16|TRBV7-2
CASSLLRVGPNTEAFF
>TRBD2|14|TRBV7-2
CASSPRGGMNEQYF
>TRBD1|14|TRBV6-2/TRBV6-3
CASAGTGVGFEQYF
>.|13|TRBV25-1
CASSDRTNEKLFF
>TRBD2|19|TRBV7-2
CASSAGLAGGKPNTGELFF
>.|14|TRBV4-2
CASSQEAGRYGYTF
>TRBD2|16|TRBV5-1
CASSPTSGGASDTQYF
>.|14|TRBV7-2
CASSFQGRTGELFF
>TRBD1|15|TRBV19
CASSPGTGETQPQHF
>.|15|TRBV12-3/TRBV12-4
CASTLQGLGNQPQHF
>.|16|TRBV7-6
CASSTLAGPPLNEQFF
>TRBD1|14|TRBV6-1
CASRTGASTDTQYF
>TRBD1|16|TRBV24-1
CATSDMGTGNDNEQFF
>.|16|TRBV7-6
CASSLDPAIAKNIQYF
>.|16|TRBV7-3
CASSLWGETSYNEQFF
>.|15|TRBV7-2
CASSFTGTSQETQYF
>TRBD1|14|TRBV5-1
CASSPRTGQETQYF
>.|12|TRBV15
CATSRTQETQYF
>.|14|TRBV6-1
CASSARGSYNEQFF
>.|15|TRBV7-3
CASSLGAPGANVLTF
>.|13|TRBV12-3/TRBV12-4
CASSLASTDTQYF